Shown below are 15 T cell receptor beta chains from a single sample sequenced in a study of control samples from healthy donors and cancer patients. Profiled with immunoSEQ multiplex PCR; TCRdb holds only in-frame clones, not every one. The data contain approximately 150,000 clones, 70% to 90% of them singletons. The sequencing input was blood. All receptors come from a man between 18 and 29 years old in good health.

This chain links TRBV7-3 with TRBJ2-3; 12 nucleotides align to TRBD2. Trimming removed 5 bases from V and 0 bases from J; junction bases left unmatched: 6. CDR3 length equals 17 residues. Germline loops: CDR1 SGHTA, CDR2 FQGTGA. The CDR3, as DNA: TGTGCCAGCAGCCAGGCTAGCGGGGGGGATAGCACAGATACGCAGTATTTT. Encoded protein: CASSQASGGDSTDTQYF.

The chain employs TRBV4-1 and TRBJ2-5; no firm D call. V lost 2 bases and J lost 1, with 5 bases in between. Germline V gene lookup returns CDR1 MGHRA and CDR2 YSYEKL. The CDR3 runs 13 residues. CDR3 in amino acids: CASSQTIQETQYF. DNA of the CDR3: TGCGCCAGCAGCCAAACTATCCAAGAGACCCAGTACTTC.

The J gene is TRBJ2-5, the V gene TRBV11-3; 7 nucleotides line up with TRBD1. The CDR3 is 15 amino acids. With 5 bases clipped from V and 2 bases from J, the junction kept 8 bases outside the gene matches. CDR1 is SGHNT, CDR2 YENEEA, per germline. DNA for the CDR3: TGTGCCAGCAGCGTTACAGGGGCTCCACAAGAGACCCAGTACTTC. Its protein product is CASSVTGAPQETQYF.

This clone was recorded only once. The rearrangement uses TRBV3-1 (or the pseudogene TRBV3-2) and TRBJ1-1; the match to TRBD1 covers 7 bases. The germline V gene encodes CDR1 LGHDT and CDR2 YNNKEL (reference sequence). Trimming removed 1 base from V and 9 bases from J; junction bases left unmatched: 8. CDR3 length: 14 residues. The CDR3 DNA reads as TGTGCCAGCAGCCAAGGGAGGACAGGTAACAAAGCTTTCTTT. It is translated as CASSQGRTGNKAFF.

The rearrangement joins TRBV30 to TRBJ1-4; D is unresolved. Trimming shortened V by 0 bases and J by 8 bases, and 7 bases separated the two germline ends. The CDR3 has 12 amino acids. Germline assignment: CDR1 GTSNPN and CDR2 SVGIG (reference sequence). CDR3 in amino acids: CAWSVLGEKLFF. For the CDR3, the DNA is TGTGCCTGGAGTGTACTGGGCGAAAAACTGTTTTTT.

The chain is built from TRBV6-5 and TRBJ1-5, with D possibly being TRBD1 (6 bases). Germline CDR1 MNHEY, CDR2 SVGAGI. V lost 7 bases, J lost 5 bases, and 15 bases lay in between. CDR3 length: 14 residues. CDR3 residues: CASNRGGNDQPQHF. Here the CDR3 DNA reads TGTGCCAGCAACCGAGGGGGGAACGATCAGCCCCAGCATTTT.

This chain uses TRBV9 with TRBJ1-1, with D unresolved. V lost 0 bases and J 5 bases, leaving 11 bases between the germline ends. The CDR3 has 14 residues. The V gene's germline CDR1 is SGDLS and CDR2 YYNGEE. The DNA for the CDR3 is TGTGCCAGCAGCGTAGAGGTCAGTGGAACTGAAGCTTTCTTT. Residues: CASSVEVSGTEAFF. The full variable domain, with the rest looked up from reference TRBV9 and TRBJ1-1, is DSGVTQTPKHLITATGQRVTLRCSPRSGDLSVYWYQQSLDQGLQFLIQYYNGEERAKGNILERFSAQQFPDLHSELNLSSLELGDSALYFCASSVEVSGTEAFFGQGTRLTVV.

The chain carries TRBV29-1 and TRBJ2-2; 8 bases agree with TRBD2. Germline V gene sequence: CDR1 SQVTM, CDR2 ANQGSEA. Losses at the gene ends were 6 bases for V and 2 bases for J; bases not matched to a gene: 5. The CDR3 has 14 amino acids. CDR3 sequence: CSVARGGNTGELFF. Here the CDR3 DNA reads TGCAGCGTAGCCCGGGGGGGTAACACCGGGGAGCTGTTTTTT.

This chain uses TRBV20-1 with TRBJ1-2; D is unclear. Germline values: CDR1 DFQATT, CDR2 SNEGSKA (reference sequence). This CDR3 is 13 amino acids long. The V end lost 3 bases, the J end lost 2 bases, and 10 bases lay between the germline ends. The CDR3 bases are TGCAGTGCTAGTAACAGACCGAACTATGGCTACACCTTC. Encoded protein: CSASNRPNYGYTF.

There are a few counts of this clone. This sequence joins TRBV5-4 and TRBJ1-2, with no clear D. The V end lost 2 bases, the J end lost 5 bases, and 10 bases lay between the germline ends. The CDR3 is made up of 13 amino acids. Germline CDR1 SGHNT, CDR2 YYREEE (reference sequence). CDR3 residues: CASSLGPYYGYTF. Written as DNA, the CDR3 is TGTGCCAGCAGCTTAGGGCCGTATTATGGCTACACCTTC. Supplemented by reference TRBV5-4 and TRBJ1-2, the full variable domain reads ETGVTQSPTHLIKTRGQQVTLRCSSQSGHNTVSWYQQALGQGPQFIFQYYREEENGRGNFPPRFSGLQFPNYSSELNVNALELDDSALYLCASSLGPYYGYTFGSGTRLTVV.

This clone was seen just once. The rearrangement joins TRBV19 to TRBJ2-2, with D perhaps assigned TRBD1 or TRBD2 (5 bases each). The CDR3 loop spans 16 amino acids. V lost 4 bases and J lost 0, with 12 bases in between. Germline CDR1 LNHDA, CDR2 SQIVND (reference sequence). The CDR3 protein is CASSRSGPANTGELFF. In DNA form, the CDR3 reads TGTGCCAGTAGTAGGTCGGGACCGGCGAACACCGGGGAGCTGTTTTTT.

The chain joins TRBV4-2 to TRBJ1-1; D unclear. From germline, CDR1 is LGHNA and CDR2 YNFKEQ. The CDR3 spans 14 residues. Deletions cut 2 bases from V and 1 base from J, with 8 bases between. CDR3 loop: CASSQRQENTEAFF. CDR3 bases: TGTGCCAGCAGCCAACGTCAAGAGAACACTGAAGCTTTCTTT.

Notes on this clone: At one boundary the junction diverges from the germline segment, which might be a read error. This chain's CDR3 is CSVEGRGNNEKLFF. The CDR3 bases are TGCAGCGTCGAAGGAAGAGGAAACAATGAAAAACTGTTTTTT. This sequence joins TRBV29-1 and TRBJ1-4; D is unclear. The CDR3 runs 14 residues. Germline V gene data show CDR1 as SQVTM and CDR2 as ANQGSEA.

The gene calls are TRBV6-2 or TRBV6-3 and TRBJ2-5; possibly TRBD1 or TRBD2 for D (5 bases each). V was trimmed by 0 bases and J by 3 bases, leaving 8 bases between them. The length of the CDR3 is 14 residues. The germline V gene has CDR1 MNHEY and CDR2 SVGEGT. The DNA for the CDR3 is TGTGCCAGCAGTTACTCGAGGGGAAAAGAGACCCAGTACTTC. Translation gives CASSYSRGKETQYF.

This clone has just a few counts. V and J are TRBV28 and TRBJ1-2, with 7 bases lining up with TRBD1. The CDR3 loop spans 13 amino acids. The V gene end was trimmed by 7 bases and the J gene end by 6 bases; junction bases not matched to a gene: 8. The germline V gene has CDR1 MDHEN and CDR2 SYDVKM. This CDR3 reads CASIEDRENGYTF. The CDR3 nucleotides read TGTGCCAGCATCGAAGACAGGGAGAATGGCTACACCTTC.